This T cell receptor beta chain originates from a study of T cells in Graves' hyperthyroidism and ophthalmopathy. Regarding this clonotype: Its specificity is unknown.

Germline loops: CDR1 MNHEY, CDR2 SVGEGT. Trimming pared 0 bases from V and 2 bases from J, leaving 7 bases between. This CDR3 is 14 amino acids long. It was uncontrolled infection, other autoimmune disease, pregnancy or lactation that excluded patients. The diagnostic basis comprised clinical symptoms, serum thyroxine and TRAb, thyroid ultrasound and orbital computed tomography. The PBMCs studied were ones that came from 10 ml fresh peripheral blood. Authors of the study amplified TCR beta CDR3 regions from RNA transcripts. Primed by the HTBI set, a first-round RT-PCR was run on the TCR CDR3. From the multiplex PCR reads, TCRdb called clonotypes with MiXCR, one entry per CDR3 protein. There are around 520,000 distinct CDR3 sequences in the sample; around 15% occur only once, and less than 20% lies in the top ten. Study observations and caveats: In blood, most of the thyroid clonotypes expanded above 0.001 were also present.

This TCR derives from a woman aged 18 to 35 with Graves' hyperthyroidism. This chain joins TRBV6-2 or TRBV6-3 and TRBJ1-2; D gene ambiguous. Sequencing used blood. As DNA, the CDR3 is TGTGCCAGCAGTTACTCTACAGCCAACTATGGCTACACCTTC. This gives the protein CASSYSTANYGYTF.